This TCR beta chain originates from a study of beta chain features in type 1 diabetes. V trimming: 1 base; J trimming: 3 bases; junction bases outside the gene matches: 6. CDR1 is SGHTA, CDR2 FQGNSA, per germline. The CDR3 covers 15 residues. General study points: A closer apparent resemblance between naive, central memory and Treg TCRB repertoires was seen in patients than in healthy donors. There were fewer insertions and more deletions at the VDJ junctions of type 1 diabetes patients.

On average, the one heparinised blood draw given by each donor was approximately 100 mL. Note on this clone: Antigen unknown.

cDNA synthesis used the whole RNA isolate, giving expressed TCRB sequences. Clones were read by immunoSEQ multiplex PCR, and TCRdb kept only the in-frame ones, dropping some. The table lists 140,000 or so clones, over 9.5% of them singletons, with roughly 1.4% in the top ten. The sequence was collected from a man aged 18 to 35 in good health. The chain links TRBV7-2 to TRBJ2-7; 7 bases map to TRBD2. Sequences were obtained from naive CD4+ T cells from blood. CDR3 DNA: TGTGCCAGCAGCTTAGTCGCGGGGGAAGACTACGAGCAGTACTTC. Its protein product is CASSLVAGEDYEQYF.